This TCR beta chain was captured in a study of response to subunit inactivated influenza vaccine. This clonotype showed up many times. What it binds is not known. TCRdb re-called the RT-PCR reads with MiXCR, one entry per CDR3 protein. The sample records around 480,000 distinct CDR3 sequences, about a tenth being singletons. V lost 1 base to trimming and J lost 5 bases, with 6 bases between them. Germline V lookup: CDR1 LNHNV, CDR2 YYDKDF (reference sequence). This CDR3 has 12 residues. Broader study findings: It was the authors' suggestion that each seasonal influenza vaccination recruits few new T cells.

This specimen consisted of PBMCs from blood, obtained about 6 weeks after vaccination. The receptor comes from a man in his fifties or sixties who received an inactivated influenza vaccine. V usage is TRBV15 and J usage is TRBJ2-7; unclear D gene. CDR3: CATSRVGNEQYF. Here the CDR3 DNA reads TGTGCCACCAGCAGAGTGGGGAACGAGCAGTACTTC.